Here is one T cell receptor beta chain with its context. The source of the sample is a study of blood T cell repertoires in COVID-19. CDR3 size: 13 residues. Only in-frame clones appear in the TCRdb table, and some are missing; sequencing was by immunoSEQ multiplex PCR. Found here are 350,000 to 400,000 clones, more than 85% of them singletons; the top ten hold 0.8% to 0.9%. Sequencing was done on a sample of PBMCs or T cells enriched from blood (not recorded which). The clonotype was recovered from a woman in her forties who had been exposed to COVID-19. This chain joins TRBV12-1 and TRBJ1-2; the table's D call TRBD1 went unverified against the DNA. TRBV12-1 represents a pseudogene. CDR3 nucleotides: TGTGCCAGCAGCTTTGCTTGTTGTCAGGGCTACACCTTC. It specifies CASSFACCQGYTF.